This T cell receptor (beta chain) was retrieved from a study of cytomegalovirus exposure and HLA in healthy donors. On this clone itself: Its antigen is currently unknown.

The V segment lost 5 bases and the J segment 6 bases; nucleotides outside the gene matches: 8. CDR1 is SGHTA and CDR2 is FQGNSA in the germline V gene. This CDR3 spans 17 amino acids. Some clones are missing from TCRdb's copy, which holds only in-frame ones; the method was immunoSEQ multiplex PCR. Here the sample spans 150,000 to 200,000 clones, about nine tenths being singletons. Study-wide results and limits: Subsequent analysis of the 120 or so validation repertoires found a tendency for first-cohort TCR clusters to co-occur.

The receptor was derived from a man between 18 and 35 years old in good health and CMV-seropositive. V is TRBV7-2 and J is TRBJ2-1, with 15 bases lining up with TRBD2. Sequenced sample: PBMCs. Here the CDR3 reads CASSPVGGLAGGNEQFF. The CDR3 region has the DNA TGTGCCAGCAGCCCAGTAGGGGGACTAGCGGGAGGCAATGAGCAGTTCTTC.